These T cell receptor beta chains were read from a single sample in a study of blood T cell repertoires in COVID-19. TCRdb's copy holds only in-frame clones and misses some; the assay was immunoSEQ multiplex PCR. This table has 150,000 or so clones, around 80% appearing once. The sequencing input was peripheral blood. These receptors all come from a human donor with acute or convalescent COVID-19. The donor label of this sample is uncertain. Both conserved end residues are part of each CDR3. The order of the fields is CDR3 length, V gene, J gene, D gene, clone size, CDR3 DNA, CDR3 protein. The D gene is left open where the match is weak. Size is stated for part of the rows, as once, few or many counts, or as a class when the clone is expanded.

15	TRBV5-1	TRBJ1-5	-	-	TGCGCCAGCAGCCTTACAGGGTCGACATATCAGCCCCAGCATTTT	CASSLTGSTYQPQHF
15	TRBV27	TRBJ1-2	-	-	TGTGCCAGCAGTTTAGGGGGGGGGCCCCTTTATGGCTACACCTTC	CASSLGGGPLYGYTF
12	TRBV7-9	TRBJ1-5	-	-	TGTGCCAGCAGCTCAAATAATCAGCCCCAGCATTTT	CASSSNNQPQHF
16	TRBV19	TRBJ1-1	TRBD1	-	TGTGCCAGTAGTATCCCGACAGGGGCCATGAACACTGAAGCTTTCTTT	CASSIPTGAMNTEAFF
16	TRBV7-9	TRBJ1-6	-	-	TGTGCCAGCAGCCAGGACATGCCGAGAACAAATTCACCCCTCCACTTT	CASSQDMPRTNSPLHF
17	TRBV21-1	TRBJ1-6	-	-	TGTGCCAGCAGCAGAACAGGGGGTGGCACCTATAATTCACCCCTCCACTTT	CASSRTGGGTYNSPLHF
15	TRBV7-2	TRBJ2-2	-	-	TGTGCCAGCAGCTTAGAATTACTCAACACCGGGGAGCTGTTTTTT	CASSLELLNTGELFF
17	TRBV7-2	TRBJ1-4	TRBD1	-	TGTGCCAGCAGCTTAGCGATCACAGGGGCCGGTCGGGAAAAACTGTTTTTT	CASSLAITGAGREKLFF
14	TRBV30	TRBJ1-2	TRBD1	once	TGTGCCTGGACTCGGGACAGGGGCGACTATGGCTACACCTTC	CAWTRDRGDYGYTF
11	TRBV19	TRBJ2-1	-	-	TGTGCCAGTAGCTACGGTAATGAGCAGTTCTTC	CASSYGNEQFF
19	TRBV7-2	TRBJ1-3	TRBD1	-	TGTGCCAGCAGCTCGGGGGGACAGGGGGATACGAGCTCTGGAAACACCATATATTTT	CASSSGGQGDTSSGNTIYF
12	TRBV5-6	TRBJ2-7	-	-	TGTGCCAGCAACTCGGGACAATCTAAGGAGTACTTC	CASNSGQSKEYF
15	TRBV5-1	TRBJ1-2	TRBD1	-	TGCGCCAGCAGCTTGGGGGCGACAGGGCACTATGGCTACACCTTC	CASSLGATGHYGYTF
14	TRBV5-6	TRBJ1-6	TRBD1	-	TGTGCCAGCAGCTTATACAGGGGTGGATCACCCCTCCACTTT	CASSLYRGGSPLHF
16	TRBV3-1/TRBV3-2	TRBJ1-4	-	-	TGTGCCAGCAGCCTAACCTCAGGAGGGGCAGGGGAAAAACTGTTTTTT	CASSLTSGGAGEKLFF
15	TRBV6-5	TRBJ1-1	-	-	TGTGCCAGCAGAAGGGACATGGGGTTGAACACTGAAGCTTTCTTT	CASRRDMGLNTEAFF